This T cell receptor beta chain was sequenced in a study of Ad26.COV2.S vaccination and SARS-CoV-2 variants. Whole-study context: The vaccine Ad26.COV2.S was put into the muscle once, or twice with 56 days between. Study-level points and caveats: Vaccine and placebo recipients had similar non-spike TCR breadth.

As concerns this clone: Its antigen is not identified.

The treatment here: 15 to 20 received Ad26.COV2.S at low or high dose, single or two shots; a few received placebo; per-sample allocation not given. Samples were taken on day 63 after the first vaccine or placebo injection. V was clipped by 0 bases and J by 5 bases, with 9 bases between them. The germline V gene encodes CDR1 SGHTA and CDR2 FQGNSA. This CDR3 contains 14 residues. Assay used: immunoSEQ multiplex PCR; TCRdb lists only in-frame clones, some missing. The sample has some 480,000 clones, about 83% seen once; the top ten hold roughly 13%. This chain connects TRBV7-2 to TRBJ2-3; no clear D. This receptor was obtained from a person aged 18-65 years who received the Ad26.COV2.S COVID-19 vaccine or a placebo. The material sequenced was peripheral blood, taken in a trial of Ad26.COV2.S vaccine versus placebo. CDR3 amino acids: CASSLAGALDTQYF. CDR3 coding DNA: TGTGCCAGCAGCTTAGCTGGAGCGTTAGATACGCAGTATTTT.